This T cell receptor (beta chain) comes out of a study of T cells in Graves' hyperthyroidism and ophthalmopathy. General study points: Expanded thyroid clonotypes (above 0.001) were mostly also found in blood.

This clonotype has a count of ten or more. Its antigen is not known. An absence of ophthalmopathy progression within 18 months meant stable Graves' hyperthyroidism. The germline CDR1 and CDR2 sequences are SNHLY and FYNNEI. The CDR3 runs to 15 residues. V trimming: 6 bases; J trimming: 9 bases; junction bases outside the gene matches: 11. Amplification targeted TCR beta CDR3 regions from RNA transcripts. HTBI primers drove first-round RT-PCR of the TCR CDR3. TCRdb re-derived calls from the multiplex PCR reads in MiXCR, one entry per CDR3 protein. The sample carries 550,000 to 600,000 distinct CDR3 sequences, 16% recorded once.

The receptor was isolated from a woman aged 18-35 years with Graves' hyperthyroidism. Sequenced input: blood. The chain couples TRBV2 to TRBJ1-6; 7 bases agree with TRBD1. Here the CDR3 reads CASSPETGRGSPLHF. CDR3 nucleotides: TGTGCCAGCAGCCCAGAGACAGGGAGGGGTTCACCCCTCCACTTT.